One sample yielded the 7 T cell receptor beta chains listed below, sequenced in a study of CD8+ T cells in alopecia areata. Extracted RNA was reverse transcribed into cDNA, the sequencing template. Generated by immunoSEQ multiplex PCR, the TCRdb table keeps only in-frame clones and is missing some. The sample consists of roughly 150,000 clones, approximately 60% of them appearing once. The sequencing input was CD4+ T cells sorted from blood. The receptors come from a human donor in good health.

A few counts support this clone. CDR3 protein: CSVQLGANVLTF. In DNA form, the CDR3 reads TGCAGCGTTCAGCTTGGGGCCAACGTCCTGACTTTC. The rearrangement joins TRBV29-1 to TRBJ2-6; D unclear. V lost 5 bases and J lost 3, with 5 bases in between. CDR1 is SQVTM, CDR2 ANQGSEA, per germline. The CDR3 covers 12 residues.

The genes are TRBV4-1 and TRBJ2-5, with 9 bases lining up with TRBD1. From germline, CDR1 is MGHRA and CDR2 YSYEKL. Unmatched junction bases numbered 2, after V lost 5 bases and J lost 4 bases. The CDR3 consists of 13 residues. The CDR3 DNA follows: TGCGCCAGCAGCGGACAGGGGTTAGAGACCCAGTACTTC. Translation: CASSGQGLETQYF.

J is TRBJ1-2 and V is TRBV9, with no clear D. CDR1 is SGDLS, CDR2 YYNGEE, per germline. The CDR3 contains 14 residues. Between the trimmed V and J ends, which lost 6 bases and 3 bases, there was a span of 15 bases. The CDR3 coding sequence is TGTGCCAGCACCTTCGGCGACGGAGACTATGGCTACACCTTC. It codes for CASTFGDGDYGYTF.

The CDR3 DNA sequence: TGTGCCAGCTCACCTCAGGAGTTGGTCCAGCCCCAGCATTTT. Translating gives CASSPQELVQPQHF. The genes are TRBV18 and TRBJ1-5; D gene uncertain. CDR3 length: 14 residues. The ends were cut back, 3 bases at V and 7 bases at J, with 13 bases in the middle. The V gene's germline CDR1 is KGHSH and CDR2 LQKENI.

The rearrangement joins TRBV30 to TRBJ2-4, with 7 bases fitting TRBD2. Germline V gene lookup returns CDR1 GTSNPN and CDR2 SVGIG (reference sequence). The CDR3 has 16 amino acids. Trimming took 0 bases from V and 6 from J; bases not matched to a gene: 11. The CDR3 spells CAWSVPGGGPGNIQYF. Written as DNA, the CDR3 is TGTGCCTGGAGTGTACCGGGGGGAGGGCCGGGAAACATTCAGTACTTC.

CDR3 DNA sequence: TGTGCCTGGAGTGTACGTGGGAGGGAGTACTTC. This sequence encodes CAWSVRGREYF. This chain uses TRBV30 with TRBJ2-7; TRBD2 matches 7 bases. Trimming cost V 0 bases and J 11 bases; bases outside gene matches: 4. Germline-derived CDR1 and CDR2 are GTSNPN and SVGIG (reference sequence). The CDR3 runs to 11 residues.

This clone was seen just once. The V gene is TRBV6-6, the J gene TRBJ1-2, with D possibly being TRBD1 (6 bases). The V end lost 6 bases, the J end lost 9 bases, and 11 bases lay between the germline ends. CDR1 is MNHNY, CDR2 SVGAGI, per germline (reference sequence). The CDR3 extends over 11 amino acids. CDR3 in DNA: TGTGCCAGCAGCCGGGACAAAAGCTACACCTTC. This codes for CASSRDKSYTF.